A single sample is the source of the 21 T cell receptor beta chains below, sequenced in a study of PD-L1 blockade in urothelial cancer. Only in-frame clones appear in the TCRdb table, and some are missing; sequencing was by immunoSEQ multiplex PCR. Of 20,000 to 25,000 clones detected, about 90% appear once; the ten largest clones hold approximately 16%. The input for sequencing was PBMCs, taken around atezolizumab (anti-PD-L1) treatment. Receptor source: a woman aged 60-70 years with urothelial cancer.

The chain is built from TRBV11-2 and TRBJ1-3, with D maybe TRBD1 (6 bases). CDR1 and CDR2 from the germline V gene are SGHAT and FQNNGV. V shed 2 bases and J shed 4 bases, with 18 bases lying between them. The CDR3 runs 17 residues. CDR3 in amino acids: CASSLFFGQGSGNTIYF. CDR3 nucleotides: TGTGCCAGCAGCTTATTTTTCGGGCAGGGGTCAGGAAACACCATATATTTT.

This clone is a singleton in its sample. The rearrangement joins TRBV7-9 to TRBJ1-1; 7 bases map to TRBD1. CDR1 and CDR2 from the germline V gene are SEHNR and FQNEAQ (reference sequence). J gave up 0 bases and V 4 bases, and 5 bases lay outside the gene matches. The CDR3 extends over 15 amino acids. CDR3 sequence reads: CASSSSTGLNTEAFF. The CDR3 DNA reads as TGTGCCAGCAGCTCCTCGACAGGGCTGAACACTGAAGCTTTCTTT. The variable domain in full, with the rest retrieved from reference TRBV7-9 and TRBJ1-1, is DTGVSQNPRHKITKRGQNVTFRCDPISEHNRLYWYRQTLGQGPEFLTYFQNEAQLEKSRLLSDRFSAERPKGSFSTLEIQRTEQGDSAMYLCASSSSTGLNTEAFFGQGTRLTVV.

The rearrangement uses TRBV4-1 and TRBJ2-5, with D perhaps TRBD1 (5 bases). This CDR3 is built from 15 residues. Trimming stripped 4 bases from V and 1 base from J, with 13 bases between. Per the germline V gene, CDR1 is MGHRA and CDR2 is YSYEKL. The CDR3 here is CASSRTGWGQETQYF. Written as DNA, the CDR3 is TGCGCCAGCAGCCGAACAGGATGGGGCCAAGAGACCCAGTACTTC.

The gene calls are TRBV11-2 and TRBJ2-1, with TRBD1 identical over 9 bases. Germline V gene lookup returns CDR1 SGHAT and CDR2 FQNNGV. This CDR3 has 18 amino acids. Trimming cost V 5 bases and J 0 bases; bases outside gene matches: 11. The DNA of the CDR3 is TGTGCCAGCAGCGTGTGGGACAGGGTCTTGAGCTCCTACAATGAGCAGTTCTTC. Its protein product is CASSVWDRVLSSYNEQFF.

This clone was found a few times. The rearrangement links TRBV6-5 to TRBJ2-7, with 7 bases aligning to TRBD2. Germline CDR1 reads MNHEY; CDR2 reads SVGAGI. J lost 3 bases, V lost 6 bases, and 8 bases had no gene match. This CDR3 has 14 amino acids. The CDR3: CASRRTASGYEQYF. CDR3 nucleotides: TGTGCCAGCAGGAGGACGGCTAGCGGCTACGAGCAGTACTTC.

The rearrangement uses TRBV28 and TRBJ2-7; 9 bases are a match to TRBD2. This CDR3 has 15 amino acids. V gave up 2 bases and J gave up 2 bases; unmatched junction bases: 4. The V gene's germline CDR1 is MDHEN and CDR2 SYDVKM. The DNA for the CDR3 is TGTGCCAGCAGTTTAGGGCCTAGCGGGACCTACGAGCAGTACTTC. Protein product: CASSLGPSGTYEQYF. The full variable domain, completed using reference TRBV28 and TRBJ2-7, is DVKVTQSSRYLVKRTGEKVFLECVQDMDHENMFWYRQDPGLGLRLIYFSYDVKMKEKGDIPEGYSVSREKKERFSLILESASTNQTSMYLCASSLGPSGTYEQYFGPGTRLTVT.

The chain employs TRBV4-1 and TRBJ1-1, with no clear D. Germline V gives CDR1 MGHRA, CDR2 YSYEKL. CDR3 length equals 14 residues. V was trimmed by 4 bases and J by 1 base, leaving 10 bases between them. DNA of the CDR3: TGCGCCAGCAGCCCCTTACACAGGAACACTGAAGCTTTCTTT. This codes for CASSPLHRNTEAFF.

This clone came up a few times. The gene calls are TRBV14 and TRBJ2-7, with 9 bases aligning to TRBD1. Per the germline V gene, CDR1 is SGHDN and CDR2 is FVKESK. This CDR3 region has 22 residues. The junction had 26 bases not matched to a gene; V was cut back by 3 bases and J by 2 bases. CDR3 sequence: CASSQGILSSIGTGSSPYEQYF. The CDR3 DNA reads TGTGCCAGCAGCCAGGGGATCCTAAGTAGTATTGGGACAGGGAGCTCGCCCTACGAGCAGTACTTC. Using reference TRBV14 and TRBJ2-7 for the parts outside the CDR3, the full variable domain is EAGVTQFPSHSVIEKGQTVTLRCDPISGHDNLYWYRRVMGKEIKFLLHFVKESKQDESGMPNNRFLAERTGGTYSTLKVQPAELEDSGVYFCASSQGILSSIGTGSSPYEQYFGPGTRLTVT.

The chain recombines TRBV5-6 with TRBJ2-7; 8 bases are shared with TRBD1. CDR3 size: 18 residues. J was trimmed by 0 bases and V by 1 base; bases with no gene match: 12. CDR1 is SGHDT and CDR2 is YYEEEE in the germline V gene. CDR3 protein: CASSLTLQGAHFSYEQYF. CDR3 sequence (DNA): TGTGCCAGCAGCTTGACCCTCCAGGGGGCCCACTTCTCCTACGAGCAGTACTTC.

The rearrangement joins TRBV12-5 to TRBJ2-7, with TRBD1 matching over 8 bases. The CDR3 sequence is 14 residues long. The J segment lost 3 bases and the V segment lost 6 bases, leaving 7 bases of the junction unmatched. The germline CDR1 and CDR2 sequences are LGHNT and FRNRAP. The CDR3 loop is CASGPTGGFYEQYF. The CDR3 DNA follows: TGTGCTAGTGGCCCTACAGGGGGATTCTACGAGCAGTACTTC. The full variable domain, completed using reference TRBV12-5 and TRBJ2-7, is DARVTQTPRHKVTEMGQEVTMRCQPILGHNTVFWYRQTMMQGLELLAYFRNRAPLDDSGMPKDRFSAEMPDATLATLKIQPSEPRDSAVYFCASGPTGGFYEQYFGPGTRLTVT.

V usage is TRBV10-2 and J usage is TRBJ2-7; D possibly corresponds to TRBD2 (7 bases). V lost 3 bases and J lost 6, with 18 bases in between. The germline gives CDR1 WSHSY, CDR2 SAAADI. The CDR3 length is 15 residues. CDR3 nucleotides: TGCGCCAGCAGTGAAGGGGGGGCGGGCCTAGGCGAGCAGTACTTC. Its translation: CASSEGGAGLGEQYF.

The V gene is TRBV7-9, the J gene TRBJ2-7; D call uncertain. The CDR3 is made up of 13 amino acids. Germline CDR1 reads SEHNR; CDR2 reads FQNEAQ (reference sequence). Trimming took 2 bases from V and 0 from J, leaving 5 bases between them. The CDR3 spells CASSLPGSYEQYF. Written as DNA, the CDR3 is TGTGCCAGCAGCTTACCGGGCTCCTACGAGCAGTACTTC.

The V and J genes are TRBV6-5 and TRBJ2-7; 12 nucleotides line up with TRBD2. J lost 6 bases, V lost 5 bases, and 5 bases had no gene match. Germline V gene lookup returns CDR1 MNHEY and CDR2 SVGAGI. CDR3 length: 14 amino acids. The CDR3 loop reads CASSHTGLAGEQYF. The CDR3 nucleotides are TGTGCCAGCAGTCATACGGGACTAGCGGGCGAGCAGTACTTC.

This chain uses TRBV7-3 with TRBJ2-4; possible D gene TRBD2, 7 bases. The CDR3 length is 14 residues. V gave up 1 base and J gave up 6 bases, with 10 bases separating them. CDR1 SGHTA and CDR2 FQGTGA come from the germline V gene. In DNA form, the CDR3 reads TGTGCCAGCAGCTTAAAAGGGGGGGGAAACATTCAGTACTTC. This codes for CASSLKGGGNIQYF.

The J gene is TRBJ2-1, the V gene TRBV11-2, with TRBD1 identical over 10 bases. Germline V gene sequence: CDR1 SGHAT, CDR2 FQNNGV. CDR3 size: 15 residues. With V trimmed by 0 bases and J by 4 bases, 0 bases remained unmatched. CDR3 nucleotide sequence: TGTGCCAGCAGCTTAGAGGGACAGGGGTACAATGAGCAGTTCTTC. It yields the protein CASSLEGQGYNEQFF.

This CDR3 is CASSSPLSNEQFF. CDR3 coding DNA: TGTGCCAGCAGCTCCCCATTGAGCAATGAGCAGTTCTTC. The V call is TRBV7-9, the J call TRBJ2-1; D not resolved. The V gene lost 4 bases and the J gene lost 6 bases, with 10 bases spanning the gap. From germline, CDR1 is SEHNR and CDR2 FQNEAQ (reference sequence). There are 13 residues in the CDR3. The whole variable domain, remainder taken from reference TRBV7-9 and TRBJ2-1, is DTGVSQNPRHKITKRGQNVTFRCDPISEHNRLYWYRQTLGQGPEFLTYFQNEAQLEKSRLLSDRFSAERPKGSFSTLEIQRTEQGDSAMYLCASSSPLSNEQFFGPGTRLTVL.

This clone appeared a single time. This chain joins TRBV5-4 and TRBJ2-7, with D unresolved. The germline V and J ends were trimmed by 1 base and 2 bases, with 7 bases remaining between them. The CDR3 loop spans 13 amino acids. Per germline, CDR1 SGHNT and CDR2 YYREEE (reference sequence). The CDR3 DNA follows: TGTGCCAGCAGCTTGACTCCCACCTACGAGCAGTACTTC. Protein sequence: CASSLTPTYEQYF.

The chain has TRBV6-5 and TRBJ1-1, with TRBD1 identical over 9 bases. CDR3 size: 14 residues. CDR1 and CDR2 (germline): MNHEY, SVGAGI. The V segment lost 3 bases and the J segment 7 bases; nucleotides outside the gene matches: 6. CDR3 in amino acids: CASSYGTGRDEAFF. The CDR3 nucleotides are TGTGCCAGCAGTTATGGGACAGGGCGGGATGAAGCTTTCTTT.

The V call is TRBV9, the J call TRBJ2-3, with 9 nucleotides matching TRBD2. Trimming at V came to 3 bases and at J to 4 bases, leaving 9 bases not matched to a gene. CDR3 length: 16 amino acids. The germline V gene has CDR1 SGDLS and CDR2 YYNGEE. This CDR3 is CASSASGRRGADTQYF. CDR3 nucleotide sequence: TGTGCCAGCAGCGCCAGCGGGAGGAGGGGCGCAGATACGCAGTATTTT.

The chain links TRBV6-1 to TRBJ2-5; a possible D gene is TRBD1 (6 bases). CDR1 MNHNS and CDR2 SASEGT come from the germline V gene. The CDR3 runs to 13 residues. The germline V and J ends were trimmed by 11 bases and 4 bases, with 17 bases remaining between them. The CDR3, as DNA: TGTGCCTCAAACCGGGACACAGGAGAGACCCAGTACTTC. This translates into CASNRDTGETQYF.

J is TRBJ2-7 and V is TRBV5-1, with D possibly matching TRBD1 (6 bases). Per germline, CDR1 SGHRS and CDR2 YFSETQ. This CDR3 region has 17 residues. Trimming cost V 3 bases and J 1 base, with 20 bases left between them. Here the CDR3 reads CASSWGSGRDTSYEQYF. Written as DNA, the CDR3 is TGCGCCAGCAGCTGGGGGAGTGGTCGGGACACTTCCTACGAGCAGTACTTC. Supplemented by reference TRBV5-1 and TRBJ2-7, the full variable domain reads KAGVTQTPRYLIKTRGQQVTLSCSPISGHRSVSWYQQTPGQGLQFLFEYFSETQRNKGNFPGRFSGRQFSNSRSEMNVSTLELGDSALYLCASSWGSGRDTSYEQYFGPGTRLTVT.